Listed here is a single T cell receptor (beta chain). The entry originates in a study of T cell responses to AZD1222 COVID-19 vaccine. The table came from immunoSEQ multiplex PCR; TCRdb's copy has only in-frame clones and leaves some out. The repertoire holds some 110,000 clones, with almost 90% as singletons. There are 17 residues in the CDR3. CDR1 and CDR2 from the germline V gene are LNHDA and SQIVND (reference sequence). J gave up 2 bases and V 8 bases, and 13 bases lay outside the gene matches. Sequenced here: peripheral blood, sampled on day 0 of AZD1222 vaccination. This TCR was sampled from an adult in good health. The chain employs TRBV19 and TRBJ2-2, with 8 nucleotides matching TRBD2. CDR3 sequence reads: CASAPRLTSVNTGELFF. CDR3 sequence (DNA): TGTGCCAGTGCGCCCCGGTTGACTAGCGTAAACACCGGGGAGCTGTTTTTT.